This TCR beta chain was profiled in a study of OX40 agonist ivuxolimab in advanced cancers. Overall study context: Aged roughly 20 to 79 with a mean of around 60 years, they were approximately 80% male. Points from the study as a whole: Specificity for antigen went undetermined in the expanded peripheral T cells.

With V trimmed by 11 bases and J by 5 bases, 8 bases remained unmatched. This CDR3 is built from 14 residues. Per germline, CDR1 MNHNS and CDR2 SASEGT. Data came from immunoSEQ multiplex PCR; TCRdb stores just in-frame clones and leaves some out. The table has tens of thousands of clones, around 80% seen once. Worth noting for this clone: What it binds is unknown.

This receptor was obtained from an adult with an advanced solid tumor such as melanoma, head and neck, liver or kidney cancer. The material sequenced was CD4+ or CD8+ T cells sorted from blood, taken in a trial of the OX40 agonist ivuxolimab. The chain uses TRBV6-1 and TRBJ2-2; 10 positions match TRBD1. The CDR3 nucleotides are TGTGCCGGATCTTGGGACAGGGGTACCGGGGAGCTGTTTTTT. Its translation: CAGSWDRGTGELFF.